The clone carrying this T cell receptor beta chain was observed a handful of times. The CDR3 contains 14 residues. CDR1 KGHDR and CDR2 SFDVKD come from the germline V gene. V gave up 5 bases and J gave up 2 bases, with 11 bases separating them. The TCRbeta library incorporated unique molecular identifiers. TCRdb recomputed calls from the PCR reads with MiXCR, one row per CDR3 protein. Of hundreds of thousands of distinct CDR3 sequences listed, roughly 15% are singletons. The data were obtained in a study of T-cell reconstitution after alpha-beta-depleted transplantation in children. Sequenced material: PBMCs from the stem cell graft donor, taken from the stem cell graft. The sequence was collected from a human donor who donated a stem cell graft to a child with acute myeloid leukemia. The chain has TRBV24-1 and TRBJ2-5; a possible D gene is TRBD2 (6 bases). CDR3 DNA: TGTGCCACCAGTGTGGGGGGTTCACAAGAGACCCAGTACTTC. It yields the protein CATSVGGSQETQYF.